The 10 T cell receptor beta chains presented below share a single source sample, sequenced in a study of T-cell reconstitution after alpha-beta-depleted transplantation in children (dated by TCRdb to 2016 to 2017). Read against the paper, the sample's treatment or condition label means: allogeneic hematopoietic cell transplantation with graft depleted of TCRalphabeta T cells and CD19 B cells. The protocol used for the library was PCR. This sample was sequenced with an Illumina HiSeq 2500. TCR libraries were prepared with molecular barcoding, using unique molecular identifiers to normalize TCRbeta repertoire quantification. The public sequencing data were trimmed at Q25 with fastp and processed into clonotypes with MiXCR by TCRdb, which kept only in-frame beta chains. Rows with one shared CDR3 protein collapse into an entry with the most common genes and DNA. In all, the sample holds hundreds of thousands of distinct CDR3 sequences, and about 15% of those were seen once. The ten biggest clones cover about 45% of the sample.

Sequencing used PBMCs, mostly from graft donor cells, obtained 360 days after TCRalphabeta/CD19-depleted stem cell transplant. These receptors were taken from a male patient aged 2 to 10 who had a stem cell transplant for acute lymphoblastic leukemia, so the T cells may come from the graft donor.

In this sample, this clonotype turned up many times. The rearrangement links TRBV11-2 to TRBJ2-5, with D unresolved. The CDR3 has 12 amino acids. Between the trimmed V and J ends, which lost 5 bases and 5 bases, there was a span of 9 bases. CDR1 is SGHAT, CDR2 FQNNGV, per germline. The CDR3 DNA reads TGTGCCAGCAGCCCATCAACGGAGACCCAGTACTTC. Its protein product is CASSPSTETQYF.

A few counts support this clonotype. The chain employs TRBV30 and TRBJ1-4; tentative D call: TRBD1 (6 bases). The germline gives CDR1 GTSNPN, CDR2 SVGIG (reference sequence). The CDR3 runs to 11 residues. Trimming took 7 bases from V and 10 from J, leaving 13 bases between them. The CDR3 region has the DNA TGTGCCTCGGGGGCTAAGGGAAAACTGTTTTTT. Its protein product is CASGAKGKLFF.

This clonotype was counted a few times. The V call is TRBV3-1, the J call TRBJ1-1, with 7 bases matching TRBD1. This CDR3 is built from 16 residues. CDR1 LGHDT and CDR2 YNNKEL come from the germline V gene (reference sequence). V lost 4 bases, J lost 2 bases, and 10 bases stayed unmatched. CDR3 loop: CASSRTGFTPNTEAFF. The DNA of the CDR3 is TGTGCCAGCAGCCGGACAGGCTTCACCCCAAACACTGAAGCTTTCTTT.

J is TRBJ1-5 and V is TRBV5-1; 7 bases align to TRBD1. From germline, CDR1 is SGHRS and CDR2 YFSETQ. V lost 0 bases to trimming and J lost 3 bases; unmatched junction nucleotides: 3. The CDR3 sequence is 15 residues long. The CDR3: CASSLGDSDNQPQHF. The CDR3 DNA follows: TGCGCCAGCAGCTTGGGGGACAGCGACAATCAGCCCCAGCATTTT. Full variable domain (rest looked up from reference TRBV5-1 and TRBJ1-5): KAGVTQTPRYLIKTRGQQVTLSCSPISGHRSVSWYQQTPGQGLQFLFEYFSETQRNKGNFPGRFSGRQFSNSRSEMNVSTLELGDSALYLCASSLGDSDNQPQHFGDGTRLSIL.

This clonotype has just a few counts. The gene calls are TRBV12-3 or TRBV12-4 and TRBJ1-1, with 9 bases lining up with TRBD1. Germline trimming cut 5 bases from V and 4 bases from J; bases unmatched to any gene: 11. This CDR3 has 16 residues. The CDR3 DNA is TGTGCCAGCAGTCCATGGGGCGGGACAGGGAGCACTGAAGCTTTCTTT. Protein: CASSPWGGTGSTEAFF.

This clonotype was seen only a few times. The CDR3 loop reads CSATNTGVREQFF. The CDR3 nucleotides read TGCAGTGCAACCAACACAGGGGTTAGGGAGCAGTTCTTC. The V and J genes are TRBV20-1 and TRBJ2-1, with TRBD1 matching 7 bases. The germline gives CDR1 DFQATT, CDR2 SNEGSKA (reference sequence). Unmatched junction bases numbered 12, after V lost 6 bases and J lost 10 bases. The CDR3 loop spans 13 amino acids.

This chain connects TRBV5-6 to TRBJ1-2; D not resolved. The CDR3 is 13 amino acids. V was pared by 2 bases and J by 6 bases, with 11 bases between. The germline CDR1 and CDR2 sequences are SGHDT and YYEEEE. The CDR3 bases are TGTGCCAGCAGCTTCAGTTTATGGGATGGCTACACCTTC. Its translation is CASSFSLWDGYTF. Filled out from reference TRBV5-6 and TRBJ1-2, the complete variable domain reads DAGVTQSPTHLIKTRGQQVTLRCSPKSGHDTVSWYQQALGQGPQFIFQYYEEEERQRGNFPDRFSGHQFPNYSSELNVNALLLGDSALYLCASSFSLWDGYTFGSGTRLTVV.

This clonotype was seen ten or more times. This rearrangement joins TRBV5-1 to TRBJ1-2, with D possibly TRBD1 on 6 matching bases. Trimming took 3 bases from V and 4 from J, leaving 16 bases between them. The CDR3 has 15 residues. Germline V gene lookup returns CDR1 SGHRS and CDR2 YFSETQ. The CDR3 DNA reads as TGCGCCAGCAGCTCGAGGCCGGGACATCCCTATGGCTACACCTTC. Protein sequence: CASSSRPGHPYGYTF.

V and J are TRBV7-6 and TRBJ2-7; D remains unclear. V lost 0 bases and J lost 3, with 9 bases in between. The CDR3 is 14 amino acids. Germline values: CDR1 SGHVS, CDR2 FNYEAQ. This chain's CDR3 is CASSLAQRNYEQYF. CDR3 DNA: TGTGCCAGCAGCTTAGCGCAGAGAAACTACGAGCAGTACTTC.

V is TRBV12-3 or TRBV12-4 and J is TRBJ2-7, with 7 bases lining up with TRBD1. The CDR3 is 15 residues long. V lost 3 bases and J lost 2; bases outside the gene matches: 7. The CDR3 spells CASSFLGQEPYEQYF. DNA for the CDR3: TGTGCCAGCAGTTTCCTCGGACAGGAGCCCTACGAGCAGTACTTC.